This T cell receptor beta chain was recovered during a study of OX40 agonist ivuxolimab in advanced cancers. With regard to the full study: Ivuxolimab was a fully human IgG2 agonistic monoclonal antibody targeting the costimulatory receptor OX40 (CD134). The monotherapy dose-escalation portion (N of about 47 patients) of the phase I ivuxolimab trial is reported in the paper. The dose-escalation cohort was roughly 87% male with a mean age of approximately 60 years, ranging from about 23 to 85. Intravenous ivuxolimab was administered to patients every 2 weeks at six dose levels: 0.01, 0.1, 0.3, 1.5, 3 and 10 mg/kg. Prior anti-PD-1, anti-PD-L1 or anti-CTLA-4 therapy was permitted, and approximately 40% of dose-escalation patients had received checkpoint inhibitors. Three dose-escalation patients achieved partial responses, one with hepatocellular carcinoma and two with cutaneous melanoma. Of the approximately 54 dose-escalation patients, hepatocellular carcinoma was present in approximately 20, melanoma in around 15, renal cell carcinoma in 9 and head and neck cancer in 9. Peripheral TCRbeta sequencing was intended to test whether TCR sequence diversity was altered and clonal T-cell expansion was caused by ivuxolimab.

The trial excluded patients who had a history of autoimmune disease or were on systemic immunosuppression. Peripheral blood for TCR sequencing was collected from all dose cohorts at baseline, on cycle 4 day 1, and on cycle 7 day 1. Samples were obtained from an open-label, multicenter, first-in-human phase I dose-escalation trial of ivuxolimab. Adults with locally advanced or metastatic head and neck squamous cell, hepatocellular, melanoma or renal cell carcinoma were enrolled in the trial. Before TCR sequencing, CD4+ T cells and CD8+ T cells were sorted from peripheral blood as separate populations. Genomic DNA was extracted from sorted cells for sequencing of the TCRbeta CDR3 region. The immunoSEQ Assay was used for sequencing of TCRbeta CDR3 regions. Here the immuneACCESS table is served through TCRdb, limited to in-frame sequences with V and J called. Missing clones are a known gap in these copies; in checked studies unresolved V genes cover under half, and the rest lacks a known reason. In all, the sample holds some 68,000 clones, and roughly 86% of those were seen once. Clones ranked in the top ten supply about 1% of the sample.

Points the paper makes about the study in general: At doses of 0.1 to 3.0 mg/kg, clonal expansion of both CD4+ and CD8+ T cells in blood was seen between baseline and week 6. Low levels of normalized T-cell clonal expansion were also seen in some patients who did not respond. On average, CD8+ T cells showed more expanded clones than CD4+ T cells after ivuxolimab. In the 0.1-3.0 mg/kg groups, partial responders had among the lowest normalized peripheral clonal expansion, particularly in CD8+ T cells. Antigen specificity was not determined for the clonally expanded peripheral T cells.

V loses 7 bases at its end and J loses 4 bases; junction bases beyond the gene matches: 4. From the cysteine through the phenylalanine, the CDR3 covers 13 amino acids. Of the read, only the CDR3 DNA is kept; its 39 bases are in frame from base 1. CDR1 and CDR2, looked up from the germline V gene (reference sequence), are LNHDA and SQIVND. A word on this clone: Its binding antigen is unknown. Base-call qualities are not available, and no considerably larger clone is one nucleotide away.

This TCR derives from an adult with an advanced solid tumor such as melanoma, head and neck, liver or kidney cancer. The specimen was CD4+ or CD8+ T cells sorted from blood, collected in a trial of the OX40 agonist ivuxolimab. The receptor chain draws on TRBV19 and TRBJ1-1; 9 central bases correspond to TRBD1. DNA sequence: TGTGCCAGTATGGTGACAGGGGGCACTGAAGCTTTCTTT. Its product reads: CASMVTGGTEAFF.